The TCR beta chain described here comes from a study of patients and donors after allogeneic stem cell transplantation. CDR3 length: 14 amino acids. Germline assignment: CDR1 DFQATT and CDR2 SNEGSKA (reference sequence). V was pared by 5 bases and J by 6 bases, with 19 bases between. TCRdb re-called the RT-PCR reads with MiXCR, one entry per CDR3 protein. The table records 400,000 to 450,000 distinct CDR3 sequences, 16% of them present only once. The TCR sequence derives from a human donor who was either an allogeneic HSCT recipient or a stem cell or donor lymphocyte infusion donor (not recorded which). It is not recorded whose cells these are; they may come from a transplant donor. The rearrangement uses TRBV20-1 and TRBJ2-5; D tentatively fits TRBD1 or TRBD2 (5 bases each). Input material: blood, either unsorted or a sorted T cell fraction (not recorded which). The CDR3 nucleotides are TGCAGTGCTCCCCGGGACGGACTCGACAAGACCCAGTACTTC. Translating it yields CSAPRDGLDKTQYF.